This T cell receptor beta chain was sequenced for a study of PD-L1 blockade in urothelial cancer. The CDR3 covers 14 residues. From germline, CDR1 is KGHSH and CDR2 LQKENI. Trimming removed 1 base from V and 3 bases from J, with 9 bases in between. Assay used: immunoSEQ multiplex PCR; TCRdb lists only in-frame clones, some missing. Of 38,000 or so clones in the sample, approximately 88% were seen once. Sample time point: peripheral blood 6 weeks after treatment start. Locally advanced or metastatic urothelial carcinoma affected the patients. This clone was seen just once. Sequenced here: PBMCs, sampled around atezolizumab (anti-PD-L1) treatment. The V and J genes are TRBV18 and TRBJ1-1; D call uncertain. This TCR was sampled from a man aged 40-49 years with urothelial cancer. CDR3 residues: CASSPQGVDTEAFF. The CDR3 bases are TGTGCCAGCTCACCACAGGGAGTAGACACTGAAGCTTTCTTT. Using reference TRBV18 and TRBJ1-1 for the parts outside the CDR3, the full variable domain is NAGVMQNPRHLVRRRGQEARLRCSPMKGHSHVYWYRQLPEEGLKFMVYLQKENIIDESGMPKERFSAEFPKEGPSILRIQQVVRGDSAAYFCASSPQGVDTEAFFGQGTRLTVV.